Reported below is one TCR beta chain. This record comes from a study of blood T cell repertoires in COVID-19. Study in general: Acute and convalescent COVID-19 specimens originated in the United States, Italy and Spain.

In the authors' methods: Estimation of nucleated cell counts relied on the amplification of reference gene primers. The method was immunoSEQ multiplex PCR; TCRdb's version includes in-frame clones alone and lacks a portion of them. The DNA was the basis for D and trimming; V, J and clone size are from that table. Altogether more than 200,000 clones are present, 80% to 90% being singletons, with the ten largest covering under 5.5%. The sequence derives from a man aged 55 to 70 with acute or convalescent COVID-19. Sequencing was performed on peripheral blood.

The CDR3 DNA reads TGTGCCACCTCCCGGGGCGGGGAGCTGTTTTTT. Amino acids: CATSRGGELFF. The rearrangement uses TRBV24-1 and TRBJ2-2; weak D call: TRBD2 (5 bases). Germline V CDR1 and CDR2: KGHDR, SFDVKD. Trimming shortened V by 9 bases and J by 7 bases, and 8 bases separated the two germline ends. The length of the CDR3 is 11 residues.